This T cell receptor (beta chain) originates from a study of vaccination and CD4 T cells after COVID-19. This clonotype was seen more than once but under ten times. As yet, its antigen is unknown. At the Johns Hopkins FTIC core, DNA taken from cultured CD4+ T cells was sequenced by way of the Oncomine TCR Beta short-read assay. From the PCR reads, TCRdb called clonotypes with MiXCR, one entry per CDR3 protein. The sample holds under 20,000 distinct CDR3 sequences, approximately 45% seen once. The treatment was: roughly 10-day PBMC culture with coronavirus spike peptide pools or control peptides (ViraFEST assay). The CDR3 loop spans 13 amino acids. Germline V lookup: CDR1 DFQATT, CDR2 SNEGSKA (reference sequence). Trimming took off 6 bases at V and 2 bases at J, with 13 bases between the two ends.

This chain links TRBV20-1 with TRBJ1-2; D unresolved. The specimen was CD4+ T cells from blood, cultured in vitro, collected before SARS-CoV-2 vaccination. The receptor was isolated from a human donor who had recovered from COVID-19. This chain's CDR3 is CSASSWGNYGYTF. CDR3 DNA: TGCAGTGCGAGCAGCTGGGGAAACTATGGCTACACCTTC.